This T cell receptor beta chain was recovered during a study of PD-1 blockade in classical Hodgkin lymphoma. General study points: Compared with healthy donors, newly diagnosed patients reportedly showed lower baseline TCR diversity.

In regard to this clone: The antigen is not known.

This CDR3 is built from 15 residues. Germline CDR1 reads MDHEN; CDR2 reads SYDVKM. V shed 8 bases and J shed 0 bases, with 14 bases lying between them. Described time point: cycle 4 day 1 (C4D1), after five to seven weeks of nivolumab. With no exception, relapse followed autologous stem cell transplantation in all patients, and brentuximab vedotin exposure varied. Best overall response was complete response, partial response or progressive disease in these relapsed/refractory classical Hodgkin lymphoma patients. Only in-frame clones appear in the TCRdb table, and some are missing; sequencing was by immunoSEQ multiplex PCR. In the table there are roughly 96,000 clones, 93% of which are singletons.

The starting material was peripheral blood mononuclear cells (PBMCs), obtained before the fourth cycle of nivolumab. The receptor's source is a human donor with classical Hodgkin lymphoma. V is TRBV28 and J is TRBJ1-3; D unresolved. The CDR3 sequence is CASSFLSSSGNTIYF. DNA of the CDR3: TGTGCCAGCTCATTCCTGTCCAGCTCTGGAAACACCATATATTTT.